Sequencing of this T cell receptor beta chain was carried out in a study of cytomegalovirus exposure and HLA in healthy donors. General study points: A later look showed TCR association rates differing by HLA locus, highest for DRB1 and lowest for HLA-C. In all likelihood, a cluster of highly shared sequence variants was a sequencing artifact. Among donors in an Asian-associated ancestry cluster, a later analysis reportedly found fewer N-insertions than the roughly 700-donor mean.

Points on this clone: Its target is unknown.

PCR involved 60 Vbeta and 13 Jbeta primers. TCRdb keeps only in-frame clones here, not all; method: immunoSEQ multiplex PCR. The repertoire consists of 90,000 to 140,000 clones, with approximately 80% occurring once and the leading ten covering about 5.3%. Trimming shortened V by 0 bases and J by 0 bases, and 11 bases separated the two germline ends. This CDR3 region has 16 residues. The V gene's germline CDR1 is SGHRS and CDR2 YFSETQ. This receptor was taken from a male donor in good health and CMV-seronegative. Sequenced: PBMCs. This chain connects TRBV5-1 to TRBJ2-3, with D possibly TRBD1 on 6 matching bases. The CDR3 is CASSLEGVPSTDTQYF. The CDR3 coding sequence is TGCGCCAGCAGCTTGGAGGGGGTCCCTAGCACAGATACGCAGTATTTT. Full variable domain (remainder filled in from reference TRBV5-1 and TRBJ2-3): KAGVTQTPRYLIKTRGQQVTLSCSPISGHRSVSWYQQTPGQGLQFLFEYFSETQRNKGNFPGRFSGRQFSNSRSEMNVSTLELGDSALYLCASSLEGVPSTDTQYFGPGTRLTVL.